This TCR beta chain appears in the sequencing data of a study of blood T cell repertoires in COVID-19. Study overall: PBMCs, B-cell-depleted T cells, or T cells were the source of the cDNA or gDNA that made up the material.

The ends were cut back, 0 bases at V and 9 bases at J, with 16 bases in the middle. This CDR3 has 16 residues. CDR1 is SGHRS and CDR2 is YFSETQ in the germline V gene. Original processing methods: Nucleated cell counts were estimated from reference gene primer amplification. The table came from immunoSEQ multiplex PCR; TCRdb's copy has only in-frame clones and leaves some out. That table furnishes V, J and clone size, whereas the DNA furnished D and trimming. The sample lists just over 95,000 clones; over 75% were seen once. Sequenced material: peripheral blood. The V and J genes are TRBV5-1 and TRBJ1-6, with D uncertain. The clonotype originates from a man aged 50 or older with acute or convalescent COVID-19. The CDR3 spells CASSLGGREGLSPLHF. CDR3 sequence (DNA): TGCGCCAGCAGCTTGGGAGGTCGGGAGGGCCTTTCACCCCTCCACTTT.